What follows are 10 T cell receptor beta chains derived from one specimen sequenced in a study of blood T cell repertoires in COVID-19. Assay: immunoSEQ multiplex PCR; the TCRdb copy retains only in-frame clones and omits some. The top ten hold around 1.7% of the sample, which has about 300,000 clones, more than 75% seen once. Source material: peripheral blood. These receptors originate from a woman between 50 and 59 years old with acute or convalescent COVID-19.

The V gene is TRBV27, the J gene TRBJ2-7; 8 bases line up with TRBD1. Trimming removed 5 bases from V and 0 bases from J; junction bases left unmatched: 9. Per germline, CDR1 MNHEY and CDR2 SMNVEV (reference sequence). The length of the CDR3 is 16 residues. The CDR3 DNA follows: TGTGCCAGCAGTCCGTCGACAGGGGTTCTCTCCTACGAGCAGTACTTC. Translating it yields CASSPSTGVLSYEQYF.

The rearrangement joins TRBV4-2 to TRBJ1-1; D uncertain. Germline-derived CDR1 and CDR2 are LGHNA and YNFKEQ. V shed 3 bases and J shed 3 bases, with 17 bases lying between them. The CDR3 contains 16 residues. The CDR3 nucleotides read TGTGCCAGCAGCCACACCGCTGGAGGATGGGACACTGAAGCTTTCTTT. The encoded protein is CASSHTAGGWDTEAFF.

The rearrangement links TRBV5-1 to TRBJ2-2, with 9 positions matching TRBD1. There are 16 residues in the CDR3. The germline V gene encodes CDR1 SGHRS and CDR2 YFSETQ. After removal of 4 bases from V and 4 bases from J, the junction contained 8 bases not matched to a gene. CDR3 coding DNA: TGCGCCAGCAGCAGGGAAGACAGGGGGAGCACCGGGGAGCTGTTTTTT. This translates into CASSREDRGSTGELFF.

The count of this clone is one. The chain has TRBV19 and TRBJ1-1; no clear D gene. Germline CDR1 reads LNHDA; CDR2 reads SQIVND (reference sequence). Trimming took off 5 bases at V and 0 bases at J, with 13 bases between the two ends. The CDR3 extends over 15 amino acids. The CDR3 loop reads CASSEPLRVNTEAFF. For the CDR3, the DNA is TGTGCCAGTAGTGAACCCTTGAGGGTGAACACTGAAGCTTTCTTT.

The chain links TRBV29-1 to TRBJ2-7; TRBD2 aligns across 13 bases. The trim removed 5 bases at V and 4 bases at J, leaving 8 bases unmatched. Germline values: CDR1 SQVTM, CDR2 ANQGSEA. This CDR3 comprises 15 residues. The CDR3 sequence: CSVTRTSGRLYEQYF. The CDR3 DNA reads TGCAGCGTTACTCGGACTAGCGGGAGACTTTACGAGCAGTACTTC.

The V and J genes are TRBV4-3 and TRBJ2-1, with a weak D call TRBD2 (5 bases). The V gene lost 3 bases and the J gene lost 6 bases, with 12 bases spanning the gap. This CDR3 contains 14 residues. Germline CDR1 is LGHNA and CDR2 is YSLEER. The CDR3 sequence is CASSHGRGPNEQFF. CDR3 bases: TGCGCCAGCAGCCACGGTCGGGGTCCCAATGAGCAGTTCTTC.

The chain carries TRBV11-2 and TRBJ2-7, with 7 bases lining up with TRBD2. CDR1 is SGHAT, CDR2 FQNNGV, per germline. The J segment lost 6 bases and the V segment lost 2 bases, leaving 7 bases of the junction unmatched. The CDR3 runs to 14 residues. CDR3 loop: CASSLRAGSFEQYF. Here the CDR3 DNA reads TGTGCCAGCAGCTTAAGAGCGGGGAGCTTCGAGCAGTACTTC.

J is TRBJ1-2 and V is TRBV4-2; 7 nucleotides agree with TRBD1. Trimming removed 4 bases from V and 4 bases from J; junction bases left unmatched: 9. Germline loops: CDR1 LGHNA, CDR2 YNFKEQ. The CDR3 totals 15 residues. The DNA for the CDR3 is TGTGCCAGCAGCCCGGCTCAGACAGGGCCCTATGGCTACACCTTC. Translating it yields CASSPAQTGPYGYTF.

The chain is built from TRBV7-2 and TRBJ2-1, with 11 nucleotides matching TRBD2. CDR1 is SGHTA, CDR2 FQGNSA, per germline. J lost 12 bases, V lost 2 bases, and 0 bases had no gene match. The CDR3 totals 12 residues. The CDR3 nucleotides read TGTGCCAGCAGCTTACTAGCGGGAGGGCAGTTCTTC. Translating gives CASSLLAGGQFF.

The CDR3, as DNA: TGCGCCAGCAGCCTCCCTAGCGTGAACACCGGGGAGCTGTTTTTT. Translated, it gives CASSLPSVNTGELFF. This chain connects TRBV5-1 to TRBJ2-2; D possibly corresponds to TRBD2 (6 bases). This CDR3 comprises 15 residues. Per the germline V gene, CDR1 is SGHRS and CDR2 is YFSETQ. The V and J ends lost 4 bases and 1 base respectively, with 11 bases between them.